The rows below give T cell receptor beta chains drawn from one sample of a study of CD8 T cells in ankylosing spondylitis. TCRdb reprocessed the 5' RACE reads via MiXCR and lists one record per CDR3 protein. The table has roughly 700,000 distinct CDR3 sequences, 15% to 20% seen once. Material for sequencing was blood, either unsorted or a sorted T cell fraction (not recorded which). These receptor sequences come from a male donor with ankylosing spondylitis. CDR3s include the opening cysteine and the closing phenylalanine or tryptophan. The D gene is left open where the match is weak. Clone size is shown for a subset of rows, as once, few, many or a class of expanded clone.

V gene	D gene	clone size	J gene	CDR3 protein	CDR3 DNA
TRBV12-3/TRBV12-4	-	few	TRBJ1-2	CASSLYGEGGYTF	TGTGCCAGCAGTTTATACGGCGAGGGGGGCTACACCTTC
TRBV3-1	-	-	TRBJ1-4	CASSQHEKLFF	TGTGCCAGCAGCCAACATGAAAAACTGTTTTTT
TRBV27	TRBD2	-	TRBJ2-1	CASSSWTSGSFNEQFF	TGTGCCAGCAGTTCCTGGACTAGCGGGAGTTTTAATGAGCAGTTCTTC
TRBV27	-	few	TRBJ1-4	CASSLSVDFNEKLFF	TGTGCCAGCAGTTTATCGGTCGACTTCAATGAAAAACTGTTTTTT
TRBV7-9	TRBD2	few	TRBJ2-1	CASSLTSSSYNEQFF	TGTGCCAGCAGCCTGACTAGCAGCTCCTACAATGAGCAGTTCTTC
TRBV12-3/TRBV12-4	TRBD2	few	TRBJ2-7	CASSLGLAGIYEQYF	TGTGCCAGCAGCCTGGGACTAGCGGGGATCTACGAGCAGTACTTC
TRBV7-8	-	few	TRBJ1-1	CASSPGGQANTEAFF	TGTGCCAGCAGCCCCGGAGGGCAGGCGAACACTGAAGCTTTCTTT
TRBV5-1	TRBD2	many	TRBJ2-2	CASQLTETSGGELFF	TGCGCCAGCCAATTAACCGAGACTAGCGGCGGGGAGCTGTTTTTT
TRBV30	-	-	TRBJ2-2	CAWSVSYTGELFF	TGTGCCTGGAGTGTGTCCTACACCGGGGAGCTGTTTTTT
TRBV2	-	-	TRBJ1-5	CASSDLRGSNQPQHF	TGTGCCAGCAGTGATCTCAGGGGTAGCAATCAGCCCCAGCATTTT
TRBV27	-	-	TRBJ1-5	CASSLLGGPQHF	TGTGCCAGCAGTTTATTGGGGGGGCCCCAGCATTTT
TRBV7-9	TRBD1	-	TRBJ2-2	CASSLGYGTENTGELFF	TGTGCCAGCAGCTTAGGCTATGGGACAGAGAACACCGGGGAGCTGTTTTTT
TRBV18	-	-	TRBJ1-5	CASSPPGVSSNQPQHF	TGTGCCAGCTCACCACCTGGGGTCTCGAGCAATCAGCCCCAGCATTTT
TRBV10-3	TRBD1	-	TRBJ1-5	CATNHGTGGKGQPQHF	TGTGCCACGAACCACGGGACAGGGGGTAAAGGACAGCCCCAGCATTTT
TRBV5-1	-	-	TRBJ1-2	CASSPLGAEGYTF	TGCGCCAGCAGCCCTCTGGGGGCGGAGGGCTACACCTTC
TRBV29-1	TRBD2	-	TRBJ2-1	CSVRRGGGYNEQFF	TGCAGCGTTAGGCGCGGGGGTGGCTACAATGAGCAGTTCTTC
TRBV7-2	-	few	TRBJ1-4	CASSSGARGNNEKLFF	TGTGCCAGCAGCTCTGGGGCTAGGGGGAATAATGAAAAACTGTTTTTT
TRBV5-1	-	-	TRBJ1-2	CASSLDGGAGYGYTF	TGCGCCAGCAGCTTGGATGGGGGCGCAGGCTATGGCTACACCTTC
TRBV7-9	TRBD2	-	TRBJ2-3	CASSSDSSGAMPDTQYF	TGTGCCAGCAGCTCTGACTCTAGCGGGGCGATGCCAGATACGCAGTATTTT
TRBV7-9	-	-	TRBJ2-2	CASSLHRNTGELFF	TGTGCCAGCAGCTTACACAGAAACACCGGGGAGCTGTTTTTT
TRBV21-1	-	few	TRBJ2-5	CASSIRDRGLETQYF	TGTGCCAGCAGCATCCGGGACAGGGGGCTGGAGACCCAGTACTTC
TRBV5-1	TRBD1	many	TRBJ1-5	CASSELTGAQPQHF	TGCGCCAGCAGCGAGCTGACAGGGGCGCAGCCCCAGCATTTT
TRBV30	TRBD1	-	TRBJ2-7	CAWSVRTGYSSYEQYF	TGTGCCTGGAGTGTACGGACAGGTTATAGCTCCTACGAGCAGTACTTC
TRBV18	-	-	TRBJ1-1	CASSPQRNTEAFF	TGTGCCAGCAGCCCCCAACGGAACACTGAAGCTTTCTTT
TRBV10-3	TRBD1	many	TRBJ1-5	CAISATGPVDQPQHF	TGTGCCATCAGCGCGACAGGGCCAGTGGATCAGCCCCAGCATTTT
TRBV28	-	-	TRBJ2-3	CASSLYRGFSTDTQYF	TGTGCCAGCAGTTTGTACCGGGGTTTTAGCACAGATACGCAGTATTTT
TRBV29-1	TRBD1	-	TRBJ1-1	CSVVGQGSEAFF	TGCAGCGTTGTGGGACAGGGGTCTGAAGCTTTCTTT
TRBV4-1	-	-	TRBJ1-4	CASSQDPGSREKLFF	TGCGCCAGCAGCCAAGATCCCGGGTCTCGGGAAAAACTGTTTTTT
TRBV12-3/TRBV12-4	-	few	TRBJ2-7	CASSLAWAGGLGDEQYF	TGTGCCAGCAGTTTAGCGTGGGCAGGCGGCCTGGGGGACGAGCAGTACTTC
TRBV20-1	-	few	TRBJ2-7	CSARVADHTYEQYF	TGCAGTGCTAGAGTAGCGGACCATACCTACGAGCAGTACTTC
TRBV11-2	TRBD1	-	TRBJ2-7	CASSLGPGTATLISTYEQYF	TGTGCCAGCAGCTTAGGCCCAGGGACAGCGACACTTATAAGTACCTACGAGCAGTACTTC
TRBV20-1	TRBD2	few	TRBJ2-7	CSARDRELAGVEYF	TGCAGTGCTAGAGATCGGGAACTAGCGGGAGTAGAGTACTTC
TRBV20-1	TRBD2	-	TRBJ2-7	CSAPRTSGSYEQYF	TGCAGTGCTCCCCGGACTAGCGGGTCCTACGAGCAGTACTTC
TRBV29-1	-	few	TRBJ2-1	CSVVVLFGGEQFF	TGCAGCGTTGTGGTTTTATTTGGCGGCGAGCAGTTCTTC
TRBV12-3/TRBV12-4	TRBD1	-	TRBJ2-6	CASRRDSNSGANVLTF	TGTGCCAGCCGACGGGACAGCAACTCTGGGGCCAACGTCCTGACTTTC
TRBV5-1	-	-	TRBJ2-7	CASSLYTTYEQYF	TGCGCCAGCAGCTTGTACACCACCTACGAGCAGTACTTC
TRBV24-1	-	-	TRBJ2-2	CATSDGPTGELFF	TGTGCCACCAGTGATGGGCCCACCGGGGAGCTGTTTTTT
TRBV5-1	-	-	TRBJ2-3	CASSLDGTLTDTQYF	TGCGCCAGCAGCTTGGACGGGACTCTAACAGATACGCAGTATTTT
TRBV3-1	-	-	TRBJ2-3	CASSHPYGNTQYF	TGTGCCAGCAGCCACCCGTATGGGAATACGCAGTATTTT
TRBV20-1	-	few	TRBJ2-5	CSARRLPGTKETQYF	TGCAGTGCTAGAAGACTACCGGGGACAAAAGAGACCCAGTACTTC
TRBV5-1	TRBD2	many	TRBJ2-5	CASSSGLAGKGETQYF	TGCGCCAGCAGCTCTGGACTAGCGGGAAAGGGAGAGACCCAGTACTTC
TRBV20-1	TRBD2	few	TRBJ2-3	CSAARMGLAGGDTQYF	TGCAGTGCAGCCCGGATGGGACTAGCGGGAGGAGATACGCAGTATTTT
TRBV7-2	-	few	TRBJ2-1	CASSSGQRRNEQFF	TGTGCCAGCAGCTCGGGACAACGAAGAAATGAGCAGTTCTTC
TRBV6-2/TRBV6-3	-	-	TRBJ1-4	CASREVEGPGEKLFF	TGTGCCAGCAGAGAAGTGGAGGGGCCTGGGGAAAAACTGTTTTTT
TRBV7-3	-	-	TRBJ1-1	CASSVDGLSTEAFF	TGTGCCAGCAGCGTGGACGGATTAAGCACTGAAGCTTTCTTT
TRBV7-2	TRBD2	few	TRBJ2-7	CASSLAALAGRYEQYF	TGTGCCAGCAGCTTAGCAGCCCTAGCGGGAAGGTACGAGCAGTACTTC
TRBV20-1	TRBD1	few	TRBJ1-5	CSAGEVGQGILQPQHF	TGCAGTGCGGGAGAGGTCGGACAGGGTATTCTTCAGCCCCAGCATTTT
TRBV18	-	-	TRBJ1-1	CASSPIEPTGRRNTEAFF	TGTGCCAGCTCACCCATCGAACCGACAGGCAGACGGAACACTGAAGCTTTCTTT
TRBV7-8	-	-	TRBJ2-1	CASSLADYSEQFF	TGTGCCAGCAGCTTAGCCGACTATAGTGAGCAGTTCTTC
TRBV6-5	-	-	TRBJ1-2	CASSYDPRGRDYGYTF	TGTGCCAGCAGTTACGACCCCCGGGGGCGGGACTATGGCTACACCTTC
TRBV9	-	-	TRBJ2-7	CASSSYHTRDEQYF	TGTGCCAGCAGCAGCTACCACACCAGAGACGAGCAGTACTTC
TRBV12-3/TRBV12-4	-	many	TRBJ2-5	CASRTGWSQETQYF	TGTGCCAGCAGGACGGGGTGGTCTCAAGAGACCCAGTACTTC
TRBV30	-	few	TRBJ1-2	CAWVQTNYGYTF	TGTGCCTGGGTCCAGACTAACTATGGCTACACCTTC
TRBV12-3/TRBV12-4	-	many	TRBJ1-1	CASTASEAFF	TGTGCCAGCACCGCTAGTGAAGCTTTCTTT
TRBV20-1	TRBD2	-	TRBJ2-7	CSARGWEAGAYEQYF	TGCAGTGCTAGAGGCTGGGAAGCGGGGGCCTACGAGCAGTACTTC
TRBV7-9	-	-	TRBJ2-5	CASSLDDEETQYF	TGTGCCAGCAGCTTAGATGACGAGGAGACCCAGTACTTC
TRBV7-6	-	few	TRBJ2-3	CASTPRGGGGDTQYF	TGTGCCAGCACCCCCCGGGGTGGGGGCGGAGATACGCAGTATTTT